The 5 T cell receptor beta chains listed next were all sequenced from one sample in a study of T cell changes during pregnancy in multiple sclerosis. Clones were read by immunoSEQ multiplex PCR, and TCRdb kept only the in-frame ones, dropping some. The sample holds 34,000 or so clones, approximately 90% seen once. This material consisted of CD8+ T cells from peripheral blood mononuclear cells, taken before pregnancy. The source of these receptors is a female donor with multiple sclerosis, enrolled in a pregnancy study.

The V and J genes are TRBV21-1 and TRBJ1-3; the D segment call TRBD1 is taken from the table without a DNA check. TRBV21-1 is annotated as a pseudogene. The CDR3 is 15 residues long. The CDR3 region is CASSAPGQGGNTIYF. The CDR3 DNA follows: TGTGCCAGCAGCGCACCGGGACAGGGAGGAAACACCATATATTTT.

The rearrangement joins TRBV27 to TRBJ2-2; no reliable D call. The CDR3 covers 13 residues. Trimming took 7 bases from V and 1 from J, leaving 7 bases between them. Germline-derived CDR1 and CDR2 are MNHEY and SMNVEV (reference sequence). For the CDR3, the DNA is TGTGCCAGCACGAGGCAGAACACCGGGGAGCTGTTTTTT. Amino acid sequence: CASTRQNTGELFF.

The chain's CDR3 is CASSPVVGGAPSSYNEQFF. As DNA, the CDR3 is TGTGCCAGCAGCCCCGTGGTAGGGGGGGCCCCGAGCTCCTACAATGAGCAGTTCTTC. The chain has TRBV7-7 and TRBJ2-1, with D perhaps TRBD2 (7 bases). The CDR3 runs 19 residues. Trimming took off 5 bases at V and 0 bases at J, with 23 bases between the two ends. CDR1 and CDR2 from the germline V gene are SSHAT and FNYEAQ (reference sequence).

DNA of the CDR3: TGCGCCAGCAGGGAAGGGACAGGGGTTGCTTTCTTT. Translating it yields CASREGTGVAFF. The V call is TRBV5-1, the J call TRBJ1-1; 10 nucleotides match TRBD1. This CDR3 contains 12 residues. Germline V gene data show CDR1 as SGHRS and CDR2 as YFSETQ. The J segment lost 11 bases and the V segment lost 5 bases, leaving 6 bases of the junction unmatched. Supplemented by reference TRBV5-1 and TRBJ1-1, the full variable domain reads KAGVTQTPRYLIKTRGQQVTLSCSPISGHRSVSWYQQTPGQGLQFLFEYFSETQRNKGNFPGRFSGRQFSNSRSEMNVSTLELGDSALYLCASREGTGVAFFGQGTRLTVV.

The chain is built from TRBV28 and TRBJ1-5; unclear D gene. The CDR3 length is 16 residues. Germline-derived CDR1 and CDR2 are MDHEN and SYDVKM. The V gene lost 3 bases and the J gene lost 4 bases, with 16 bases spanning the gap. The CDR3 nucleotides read TGTGCCAGCAGTTTGTTTTTCGAGGGAAATAATCAGCCCCAGCATTTT. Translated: CASSLFFEGNNQPQHF. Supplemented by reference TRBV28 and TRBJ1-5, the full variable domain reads DVKVTQSSRYLVKRTGEKVFLECVQDMDHENMFWYRQDPGLGLRLIYFSYDVKMKEKGDIPEGYSVSREKKERFSLILESASTNQTSMYLCASSLFFEGNNQPQHFGDGTRLSIL.